This TCR beta chain was obtained from a study of CD8+CD57+ T cells in acquired aplastic anemia. On the study more broadly: Each DNA sample taken from sorted CD4+ and CD8+ cells came to about 3 ug on average.

This clonotype was recorded many times. Germline trimming cut 5 bases from V and 1 base from J; bases unmatched to any gene: 12. The germline CDR1 and CDR2 sequences are SEHNR and FQNEAQ (reference sequence). This CDR3 region has 17 residues. It was patients with CD8+CD57+ cell expansion by flow cytometry who were chosen for sequencing. Genomic DNA acted as the template from which TCR beta VDJ combination and CDR3 sequence profiling were carried out. TCRdb recomputed calls from the reads with MiXCR, one row per CDR3 protein. Of about 150,000 distinct CDR3 sequences detected, about 50% appear once; the ten largest clones hold about 12%.

The J gene is TRBJ2-5, the V gene TRBV7-9; TRBD1 agrees at 8 bases. Specimen: sorted CD4+, CD8+, or CD8+CD57+ T cells (not recorded which) from PBMCs. This TCR came from a human donor with aplastic anemia. The CDR3 loop is CASSRPQGASVQETQYF. In DNA, the CDR3 is TGTGCCAGCAGCCGCCCCCAGGGGGCGTCGGTCCAAGAGACCCAGTACTTC.